The text below deals with one T cell receptor beta chain. What it binds is unknown. The entry originates in a study of identical twins. General observations from the study: Cord blood beta clonotypes that were abundant carried fewer insertions, and memory repertoires showed no such trend. Low generation probability was overrepresented in out-of-frame alpha sequences shared by twins. Weaker excess sharing between twins was seen in beta out-of-frame sequences.

V was pared by 2 bases and J by 2 bases, with 16 bases between. The germline gives CDR1 DFQATT, CDR2 SNEGSKA (reference sequence). The CDR3 is 15 amino acids. MiXCR, applied by TCRdb to the 5' RACE reads, yields one record per CDR3 protein. This table holds approximately 630,000 distinct CDR3 sequences, around 7.4% found once. This same sample was also part of a study on yellow fever vaccine responses in identical twins.

The origin of this receptor is a woman aged 18 to 35 in good health. Sequencing was performed on PBMCs. V and J are TRBV20-1 and TRBJ2-7; D ambiguous. CDR3 in DNA: TGCAGTGCTAGAAGGTGGGCCGAAACCGCCTACGAGCAGTACGTC. This encodes CSARRWAETAYEQYV.